Listed here are 27 T cell receptor beta chains from one sample, sequenced in a study of CD8 T cells in ankylosing spondylitis. TCRdb recomputed calls from the 5' RACE reads with MiXCR, one row per CDR3 protein. The table includes 400,000 to 450,000 distinct CDR3 sequences, about 15% detected once. These TCRs are of unknown antigen specificity. Study-wide points: One TCR beta motif, made up of eight highly homologous variants, appeared characteristic of ankylosing spondylitis blood.

The specimen sequenced was blood, either unsorted or a sorted T cell fraction (not recorded which). The receptors here all came from a male donor with ankylosing spondylitis.

This clonotype has a handful of counts. This chain joins TRBV7-2 and TRBJ1-2; 9 bases match TRBD1. The CDR3 length is 14 residues. CDR1 SGHTA and CDR2 FQGNSA come from the germline V gene. Trimming at V came to 5 bases and at J to 9 bases, leaving 10 bases not matched to a gene. The CDR3 DNA reads TGTGCCAGCAGCACCAGGACAGGGGACAAAAGCTACACCTTC. This gives the protein CASSTRTGDKSYTF.

The gene calls are TRBV5-1 and TRBJ2-7; 8 positions agree with TRBD1. Trimming at V came to 4 bases and at J to 2 bases, leaving 11 bases not matched to a gene. In germline, CDR1 is SGHRS, CDR2 YFSETQ. This CDR3 has 16 amino acids. CDR3 coding DNA: TGCGCCAGCAGCCCCGCTTCGGGGACAGGTACCTACGAGCAGTACTTC. Residues: CASSPASGTGTYEQYF.

The V gene is TRBV19, the J gene TRBJ2-1; tentatively, D is TRBD2 (5 bases). V was clipped by 3 bases and J by 6 bases, with 9 bases between them. Germline V gives CDR1 LNHDA, CDR2 SQIVND (reference sequence). This CDR3 comprises 13 residues. The CDR3 is CASSMIGVNEQFF. CDR3 sequence (DNA): TGTGCCAGTAGTATGATCGGGGTCAATGAGCAGTTCTTC.

The chain has TRBV3-1 and TRBJ2-2, with D unclear. The V and J ends lost 8 bases and 4 bases respectively, with 17 bases between them. The CDR3 extends over 15 amino acids. Germline V gene sequence: CDR1 LGHDT, CDR2 YNNKEL (reference sequence). The CDR3 DNA is TGTGCCAGCCAGAGGTCCGAGAGTCTCACCGGGGAGCTGTTTTTT. This codes for CASQRSESLTGELFF.

This chain joins TRBV28 and TRBJ2-6; no clear D. The CDR3 covers 15 residues. CDR1 is MDHEN and CDR2 is SYDVKM in the germline V gene. Trimming left V 3 bases short and J 4 bases short, with 10 bases between. The CDR3 reads CASSFEGRGANVLTF. CDR3 coding DNA: TGTGCCAGCAGTTTTGAAGGAAGAGGGGCCAACGTCCTGACTTTC.

This clonotype was counted many times. The gene calls are TRBV7-2 and TRBJ2-3; D is undetermined. Germline loops: CDR1 SGHTA, CDR2 FQGNSA. The CDR3 runs 14 residues. Trimming removed 3 bases at V and 1 base at J, with 8 bases between. The chain's CDR3 is CASSLDQGTDTQYF. CDR3 in DNA: TGTGCCAGCAGCTTGGACCAGGGCACAGATACGCAGTATTTT. Filled out from reference TRBV7-2 and TRBJ2-3, the complete variable domain reads GAGVSQSPSNKVTEKGKDVELRCDPISGHTALYWYRQSLGQGLEFLIYFQGNSAPDKSGLPSDRFSAERTGGSVSTLTIQRTQQEDSAVYLCASSLDQGTDTQYFGPGTRLTVL.

The chain links TRBV5-1 to TRBJ1-1, with TRBD1 matching over 7 bases. CDR3 length: 15 residues. V trimming: 4 bases; J trimming: 1 base; junction bases outside the gene matches: 7. The V gene's germline CDR1 is SGHRS and CDR2 YFSETQ. The CDR3 protein is CASSLTGEWNTEAFF. CDR3 in DNA: TGCGCCAGCAGCCTAACAGGGGAATGGAACACTGAAGCTTTCTTT.

This clonotype was observed a few times. The chain carries TRBV11-2 and TRBJ1-2; 7 nucleotides align to TRBD1. J gave up 1 base and V 1 base, and 9 bases lay outside the gene matches. CDR1 is SGHAT and CDR2 is FQNNGV in the germline V gene. The length of the CDR3 is 17 residues. In DNA form, the CDR3 reads TGTGCCAGCAGCTTAGGACGGACAGGACAAAATAACTATGGCTACACCTTC. This translates into CASSLGRTGQNNYGYTF.

The V and J genes are TRBV2 and TRBJ2-1, with 12 positions matching TRBD1. Trimming at V came to 10 bases and at J to 5 bases, leaving 6 bases not matched to a gene. CDR3 length: 14 residues. Germline V gene sequence: CDR1 SNHLY, CDR2 FYNNEI. The CDR3 sequence: CANTRDRGHNEQFF. For the CDR3, the DNA is TGTGCCAATACCCGGGACAGGGGGCACAATGAGCAGTTCTTC.

This clonotype has ten or more counts. The chain employs TRBV5-1 and TRBJ2-1; 13 nucleotides line up with TRBD2. The J segment lost 9 bases and the V segment lost 2 bases, leaving 2 bases of the junction unmatched. Germline CDR1 and CDR2: SGHRS and YFSETQ. The CDR3 extends over 14 amino acids. CDR3 sequence: CASSLGLAGVEQFF. The CDR3 nucleotides read TGCGCCAGCAGCTTAGGACTAGCGGGAGTTGAGCAGTTCTTC.

In its sample, this clonotype was seen many times. The chain joins TRBV20-1 to TRBJ2-7; D uncertain. Germline V gene lookup returns CDR1 DFQATT and CDR2 SNEGSKA (reference sequence). Trimming pared 2 bases from V and 7 bases from J, leaving 9 bases between. This CDR3 region has 11 residues. CDR3 in DNA: TGCAGTGCTAGATCACTTGGGGAGCAGTACTTC. It codes for CSARSLGEQYF.

As regards this clonotype: Relative to the germline gene, one junction end is altered; a read error may explain this. The J gene is TRBJ2-7, the V gene TRBV15, with D possibly matching TRBD1 (6 bases). Germline CDR1 LNHNV, CDR2 YYDKDF (reference sequence). There are 13 residues in the CDR3. CDR3 amino acids: CASSTTGSYEQYF. In nucleotides, the CDR3 is TGTGCCAGCAGCACAACAGGGAGCTACGAGCAGTACTTC.

The rearrangement joins TRBV15 to TRBJ2-5, with D perhaps given as TRBD1 or TRBD2 (5 bases each). The CDR3 has 14 residues. The germline V gene encodes CDR1 LNHNV and CDR2 YYDKDF (reference sequence). V dropped 5 bases and J dropped 4 bases, with 14 bases sitting between them. The CDR3 sequence is CATSPPGTGETQYF. The CDR3 coding sequence is TGTGCCACCAGCCCCCCCGGGACCGGAGAGACCCAGTACTTC.

Here the CDR3 DNA reads TGTGCCAGCAGCTTCTCTAGCGGCCAAGAGACCCAGTACTTC. Its translation is CASSFSSGQETQYF. The chain joins TRBV7-9 to TRBJ2-5; TRBD2 matches at 7 bases. The trim removed 3 bases at V and 1 base at J, leaving 2 bases unmatched. The germline V gene has CDR1 SEHNR and CDR2 FQNEAQ (reference sequence). CDR3 size: 14 residues.

This clonotype appeared many times. As DNA, the CDR3 is TGCAGCGCGGGAGGGGGAGCCAATCAGCCCCAGCATTTT. This gives the protein CSAGGGANQPQHF. The gene calls are TRBV29-1 and TRBJ1-5, with D maybe TRBD1 (6 bases). The CDR3 is 13 amino acids. V was pared by 7 bases and J by 3 bases, with 13 bases between. Germline values: CDR1 SQVTM, CDR2 ANQGSEA.

This clonotype was counted a few times. The rearrangement uses TRBV20-1 and TRBJ2-1; D may be TRBD1 (5 bases). Germline CDR1 and CDR2: DFQATT and SNEGSKA (reference sequence). V shed 0 bases and J shed 3 bases, with 9 bases lying between them. The CDR3 has 14 amino acids. The CDR3 region has the DNA TGCAGTGCTAGAGATGGGGCGAGCTACAATGAGCAGTTCTTC. It yields the protein CSARDGASYNEQFF.

This clonotype was detected only a few times. The chain's CDR3 is CASHRTGENSPLHF. The CDR3 nucleotides are TGTGCCAGCCATCGGACAGGGGAGAATTCACCCCTCCACTTT. The V call is TRBV6-1, the J call TRBJ1-6, with 9 bases matching TRBD1. The germline gives CDR1 MNHNS, CDR2 SASEGT. V dropped 8 bases and J dropped 7; count of bases not matched to a gene: 6. This CDR3 spans 14 amino acids.

The gene calls are TRBV7-2 and TRBJ2-3; 10 bases are shared with TRBD2. With V trimmed by 3 bases and J by 5 bases, 5 bases remained unmatched. CDR1 and CDR2 from the germline V gene are SGHTA and FQGNSA. The CDR3 spans 15 residues. The CDR3 is CASSFNLAGVDTQYF. The CDR3 DNA is TGTGCCAGCAGCTTTAATCTAGCGGGAGTAGATACGCAGTATTTT. Complete variable domain (other parts from reference TRBV7-2 and TRBJ2-3): GAGVSQSPSNKVTEKGKDVELRCDPISGHTALYWYRQSLGQGLEFLIYFQGNSAPDKSGLPSDRFSAERTGGSVSTLTIQRTQQEDSAVYLCASSFNLAGVDTQYFGPGTRLTVL.

This clonotype occurred once. The V call is TRBV6-1, the J call TRBJ2-5; 8 bases align to TRBD1. Germline CDR1 MNHNS, CDR2 SASEGT. J lost 6 bases, V lost 5 bases, and 11 bases had no gene match. The CDR3 runs to 15 residues. CDR3 protein: CASSLDRAPFQTQYF. CDR3 DNA sequence: TGTGCCAGCAGTCTGGACAGGGCACCTTTTCAGACCCAGTACTTC.

The chain couples TRBV15 to TRBJ2-1; 11 positions match TRBD2. CDR1 is LNHNV and CDR2 is YYDKDF in the germline V gene (reference sequence). The CDR3 spans 16 residues. With 3 bases clipped from V and 7 bases from J, the junction kept 8 bases outside the gene matches. The CDR3 DNA reads as TGTGCCACCAGCAGGATTAGCGGGAGGGCCGGGAATGAGCAGTTCTTC. Its protein product is CATSRISGRAGNEQFF.

This clonotype was found a few times. This chain links TRBV4-3 with TRBJ1-3, with D perhaps matching TRBD1 (5 bases). The ends were cut back, 0 bases at V and 2 bases at J, with 11 bases in the middle. Germline values: CDR1 LGHNA, CDR2 YSLEER. The length of the CDR3 is 16 residues. The CDR3 is CASSQDQEGPGNTIYF. DNA of the CDR3: TGCGCCAGCAGCCAAGATCAGGAGGGGCCTGGAAACACCATATATTTT.

The chain joins TRBV5-1 to TRBJ2-1; D not certain. Germline CDR1 SGHRS, CDR2 YFSETQ. Trimming removed 4 bases from V and 9 bases from J, with 20 bases in between. The CDR3 has 15 amino acids. CDR3 region: CASSPHPSVGSEQFF. The CDR3 DNA follows: TGCGCCAGCAGCCCTCACCCGTCTGTAGGTAGTGAGCAGTTCTTC. Full variable domain (remainder filled in from reference TRBV5-1 and TRBJ2-1): KAGVTQTPRYLIKTRGQQVTLSCSPISGHRSVSWYQQTPGQGLQFLFEYFSETQRNKGNFPGRFSGRQFSNSRSEMNVSTLELGDSALYLCASSPHPSVGSEQFFGPGTRLTVL.

The chain joins TRBV20-1 to TRBJ1-2; 8 bases align to TRBD1. CDR1 and CDR2 (germline): DFQATT, SNEGSKA (reference sequence). This CDR3 is built from 14 residues. V lost 3 bases to trimming and J lost 6 bases; unmatched junction nucleotides: 9. CDR3 residues: CSASGDRPSNGYTF. As DNA, the CDR3 is TGCAGTGCTAGCGGGGACAGGCCTAGTAATGGCTACACCTTC.

This clonotype was seen only a few times. The chain is built from TRBV3-1 and TRBJ1-2; unclear D gene. This CDR3 contains 12 residues. V lost 4 bases, J lost 13 bases, and 16 bases lay in between. The germline V gene has CDR1 LGHDT and CDR2 YNNKEL (reference sequence). Written as DNA, the CDR3 is TGTGCCAGCAGCCCATCTGGCCGCGAGATCACCTTC. It translates to CASSPSGREITF.

The rearrangement joins TRBV19 to TRBJ2-7; 7 positions match TRBD1. V shed 6 bases and J 6 bases; nucleotides not matched to a gene: 8. This CDR3 has 13 amino acids. Looked up from germline, CDR1 is LNHDA and CDR2 is SQIVND (reference sequence). CDR3 sequence (DNA): TGTGCCAGTAGAAACGACAGGGTCGGCGAGCAGTACTTC. Residues: CASRNDRVGEQYF.

This clonotype has a count of ten or more. The J gene is TRBJ2-3, the V gene TRBV3-1, with TRBD2 identical over 10 bases. Per germline, CDR1 LGHDT and CDR2 YNNKEL (reference sequence). Trimming at V came to 1 base and at J to 0 bases, leaving 16 bases not matched to a gene. This CDR3 has 21 amino acids. In DNA form, the CDR3 reads TGTGCCAGCAGCCAAGTCCTCGTAGCGGGGGGACGACCGACTAGCACAGATACGCAGTATTTT. As protein: CASSQVLVAGGRPTSTDTQYF.

This clonotype was recorded a few times. The chain uses TRBV7-2 and TRBJ1-1; TRBD1 might be the D (5 bases). Trimming shortened V by 5 bases and J by 4 bases, and 14 bases separated the two germline ends. The CDR3 has 14 residues. In germline, CDR1 is SGHTA, CDR2 FQGNSA. CDR3: CASSPFGGGTEAFF. The CDR3 DNA follows: TGTGCCAGCAGCCCCTTTGGGGGTGGCACTGAAGCTTTCTTT.